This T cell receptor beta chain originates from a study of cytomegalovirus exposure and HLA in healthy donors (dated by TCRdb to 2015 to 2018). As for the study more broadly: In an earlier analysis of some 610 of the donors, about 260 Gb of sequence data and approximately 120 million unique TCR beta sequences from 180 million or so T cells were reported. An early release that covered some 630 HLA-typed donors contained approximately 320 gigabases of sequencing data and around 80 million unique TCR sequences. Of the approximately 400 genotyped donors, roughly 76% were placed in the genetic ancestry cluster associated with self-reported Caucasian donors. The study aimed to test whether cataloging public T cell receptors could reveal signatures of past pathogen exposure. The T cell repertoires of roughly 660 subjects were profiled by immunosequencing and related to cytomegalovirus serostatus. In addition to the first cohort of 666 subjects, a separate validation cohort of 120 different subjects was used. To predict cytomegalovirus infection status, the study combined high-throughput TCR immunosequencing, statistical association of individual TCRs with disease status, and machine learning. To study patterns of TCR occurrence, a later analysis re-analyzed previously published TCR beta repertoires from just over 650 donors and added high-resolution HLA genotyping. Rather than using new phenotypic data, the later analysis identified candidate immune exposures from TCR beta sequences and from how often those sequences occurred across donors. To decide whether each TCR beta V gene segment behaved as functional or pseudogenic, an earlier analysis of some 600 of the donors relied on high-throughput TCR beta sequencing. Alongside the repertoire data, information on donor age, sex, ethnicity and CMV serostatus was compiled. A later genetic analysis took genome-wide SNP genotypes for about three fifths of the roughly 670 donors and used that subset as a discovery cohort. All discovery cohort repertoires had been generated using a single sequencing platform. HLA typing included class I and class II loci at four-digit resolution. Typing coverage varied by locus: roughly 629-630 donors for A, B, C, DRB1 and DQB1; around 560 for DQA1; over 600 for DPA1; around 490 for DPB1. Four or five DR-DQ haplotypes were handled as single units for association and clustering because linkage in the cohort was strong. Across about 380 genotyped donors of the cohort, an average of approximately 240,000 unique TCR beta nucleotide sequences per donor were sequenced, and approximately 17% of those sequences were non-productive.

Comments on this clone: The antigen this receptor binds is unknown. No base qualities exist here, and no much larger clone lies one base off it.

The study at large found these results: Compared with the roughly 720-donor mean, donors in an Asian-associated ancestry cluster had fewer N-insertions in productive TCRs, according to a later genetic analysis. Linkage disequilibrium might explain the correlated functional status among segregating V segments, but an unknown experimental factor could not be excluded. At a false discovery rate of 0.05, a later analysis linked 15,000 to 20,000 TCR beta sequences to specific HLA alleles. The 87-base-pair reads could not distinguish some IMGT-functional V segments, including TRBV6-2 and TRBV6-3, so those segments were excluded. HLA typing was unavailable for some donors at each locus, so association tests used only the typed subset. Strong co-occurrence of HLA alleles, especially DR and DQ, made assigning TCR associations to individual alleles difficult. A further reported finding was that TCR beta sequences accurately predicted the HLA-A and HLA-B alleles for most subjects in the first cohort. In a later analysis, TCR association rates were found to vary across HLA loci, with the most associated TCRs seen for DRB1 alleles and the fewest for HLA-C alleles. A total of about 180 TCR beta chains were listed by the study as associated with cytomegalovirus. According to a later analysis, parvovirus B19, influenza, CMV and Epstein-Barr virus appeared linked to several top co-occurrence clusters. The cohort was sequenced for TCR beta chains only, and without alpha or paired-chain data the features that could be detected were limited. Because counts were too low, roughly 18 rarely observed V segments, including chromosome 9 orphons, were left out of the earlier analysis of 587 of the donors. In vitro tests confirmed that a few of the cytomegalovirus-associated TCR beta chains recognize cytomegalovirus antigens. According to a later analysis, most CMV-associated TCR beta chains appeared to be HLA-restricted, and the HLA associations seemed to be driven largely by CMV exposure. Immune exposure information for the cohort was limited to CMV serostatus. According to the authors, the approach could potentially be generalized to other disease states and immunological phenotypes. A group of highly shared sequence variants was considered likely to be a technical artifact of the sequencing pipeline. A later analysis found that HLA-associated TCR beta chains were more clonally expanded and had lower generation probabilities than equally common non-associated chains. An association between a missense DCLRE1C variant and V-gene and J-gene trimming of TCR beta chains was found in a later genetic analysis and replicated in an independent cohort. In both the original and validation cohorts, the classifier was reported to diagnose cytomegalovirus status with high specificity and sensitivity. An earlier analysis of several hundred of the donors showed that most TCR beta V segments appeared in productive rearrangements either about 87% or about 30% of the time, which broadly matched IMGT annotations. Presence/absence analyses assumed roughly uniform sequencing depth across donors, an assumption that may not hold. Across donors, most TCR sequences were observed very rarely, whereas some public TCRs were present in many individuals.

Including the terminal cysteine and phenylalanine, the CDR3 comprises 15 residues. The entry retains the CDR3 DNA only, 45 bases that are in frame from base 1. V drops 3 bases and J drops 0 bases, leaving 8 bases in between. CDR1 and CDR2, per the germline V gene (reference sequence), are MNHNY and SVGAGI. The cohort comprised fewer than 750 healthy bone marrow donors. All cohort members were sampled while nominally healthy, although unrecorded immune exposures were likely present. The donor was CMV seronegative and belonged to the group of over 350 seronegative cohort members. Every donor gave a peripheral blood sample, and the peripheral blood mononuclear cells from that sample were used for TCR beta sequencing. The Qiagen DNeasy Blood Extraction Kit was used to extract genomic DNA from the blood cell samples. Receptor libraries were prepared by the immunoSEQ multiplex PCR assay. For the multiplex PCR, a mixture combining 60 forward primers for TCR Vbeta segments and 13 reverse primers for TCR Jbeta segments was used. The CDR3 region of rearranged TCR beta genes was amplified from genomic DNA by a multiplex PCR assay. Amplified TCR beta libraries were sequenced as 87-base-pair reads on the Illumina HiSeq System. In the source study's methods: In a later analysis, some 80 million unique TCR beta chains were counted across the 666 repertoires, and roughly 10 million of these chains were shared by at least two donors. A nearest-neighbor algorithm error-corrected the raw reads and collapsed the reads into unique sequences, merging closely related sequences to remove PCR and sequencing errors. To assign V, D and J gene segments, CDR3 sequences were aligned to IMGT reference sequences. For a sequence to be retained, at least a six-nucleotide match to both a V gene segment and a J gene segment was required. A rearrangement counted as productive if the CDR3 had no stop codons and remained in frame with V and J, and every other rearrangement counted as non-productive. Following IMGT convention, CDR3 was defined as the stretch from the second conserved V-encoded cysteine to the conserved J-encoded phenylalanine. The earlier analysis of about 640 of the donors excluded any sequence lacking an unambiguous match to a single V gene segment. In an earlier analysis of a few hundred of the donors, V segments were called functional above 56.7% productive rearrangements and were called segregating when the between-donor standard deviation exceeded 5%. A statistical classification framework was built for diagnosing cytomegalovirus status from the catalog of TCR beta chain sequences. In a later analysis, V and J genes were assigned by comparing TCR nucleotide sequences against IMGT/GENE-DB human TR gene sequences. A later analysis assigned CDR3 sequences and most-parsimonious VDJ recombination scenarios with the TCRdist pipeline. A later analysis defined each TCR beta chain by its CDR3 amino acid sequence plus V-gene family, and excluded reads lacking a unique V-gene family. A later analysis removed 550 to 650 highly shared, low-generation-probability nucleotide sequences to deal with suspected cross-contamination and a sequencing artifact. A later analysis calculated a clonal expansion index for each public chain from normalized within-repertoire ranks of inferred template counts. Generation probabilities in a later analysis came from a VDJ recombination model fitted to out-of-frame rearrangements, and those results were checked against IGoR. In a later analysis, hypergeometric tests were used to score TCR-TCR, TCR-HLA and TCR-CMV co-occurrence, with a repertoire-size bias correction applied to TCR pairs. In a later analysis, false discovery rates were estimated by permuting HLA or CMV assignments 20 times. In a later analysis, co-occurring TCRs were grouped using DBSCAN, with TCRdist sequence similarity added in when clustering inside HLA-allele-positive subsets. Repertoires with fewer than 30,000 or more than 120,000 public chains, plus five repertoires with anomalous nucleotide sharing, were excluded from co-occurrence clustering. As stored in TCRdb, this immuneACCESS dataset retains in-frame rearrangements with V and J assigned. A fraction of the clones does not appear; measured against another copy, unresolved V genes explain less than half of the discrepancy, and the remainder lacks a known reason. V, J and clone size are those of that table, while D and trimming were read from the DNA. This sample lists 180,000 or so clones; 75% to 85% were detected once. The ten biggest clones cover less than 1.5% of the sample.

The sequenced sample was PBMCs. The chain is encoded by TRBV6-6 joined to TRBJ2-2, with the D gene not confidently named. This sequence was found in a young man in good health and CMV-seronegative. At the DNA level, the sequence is TGTGCCAGCAGTTATAAACACCCGAACACCGGGGAGCTGTTTTTT. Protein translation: CASSYKHPNTGELFF.